The sequence of this T cell receptor (beta chain) was determined in a study of blood T cell repertoires in COVID-19. Measured with immunoSEQ multiplex PCR; TCRdb has only the in-frame clones, and not every one. The sample has 350,000 or so clones, more than 85% seen once; the top ten hold approximately 0.99%. Per germline, CDR1 MDHEN and CDR2 SYDVKM. CDR3 size: 14 residues. J lost 4 bases, V lost 4 bases, and 1 base had no gene match. The V call is TRBV28, the J call TRBJ1-5; 10 positions match TRBD1. Source material: PBMCs or T cells enriched from blood (not recorded which). This TCR was recovered from a woman aged 30 to 39 who had recovered from COVID-19. The CDR3 nucleotides are TGTGCCAGCAGTTGGGACAGGGGTAATCAGCCCCAGCATTTT. This encodes CASSWDRGNQPQHF.